This entry is about one TCR beta chain. The CDR3 totals 16 residues. Trimming stripped 4 bases from V and 0 bases from J, with 15 bases between. Germline V gives CDR1 SGHRS, CDR2 YFSETQ. Here immunoSEQ multiplex PCR was the method, and the copy in TCRdb shows in-frame clones only, minus some. The table has about 240,000 clones, about four fifths seen once. This sample stems from a study of blood T cell repertoires in COVID-19. Sample: peripheral blood. This receptor was obtained from a woman aged 80 or over with acute or convalescent COVID-19. The chain carries TRBV5-1 and TRBJ2-3; tentatively, D is TRBD2 (6 bases). The CDR3 DNA sequence: TGCGCCAGCAGCGGCCCGGGAGCCTTCAGCACAGATACGCAGTATTTT. This translates into CASSGPGAFSTDTQYF.